Following are 26 T cell receptor beta chains from one sample sequenced in a study of response to subunit inactivated influenza vaccine. TCRdb fed the RT-PCR reads into MiXCR, producing one record per CDR3 protein. The sample has under 950,000 distinct CDR3 sequences, approximately 22% seen once. Sequences were derived from PBMCs from blood, sampled more than 4 days after vaccination. Every receptor here comes from a man aged 45-65 years who received an inactivated influenza vaccine.

At least ten counts were recorded for this clonotype. This chain links TRBV29-1 with TRBJ2-3, with 10 bases fitting TRBD2. Looked up from germline, CDR1 is SQVTM and CDR2 is ANQGSEA. The CDR3 extends over 12 amino acids. V lost 8 bases to trimming and J lost 4 bases; unmatched junction nucleotides: 3. CDR3 region: CSQREGSDTQYF. The CDR3 DNA follows: TGCAGCCAGCGGGAGGGGTCAGATACGCAGTATTTT.

This clonotype was picked up a small number of times. The CDR3 DNA reads TGTGCCAGCAGCTTAGAGGGCGGGACCCCGGATGAAAAACTGTTTTTT. It yields the protein CASSLEGGTPDEKLFF. The chain employs TRBV7-9 and TRBJ1-4; the D gene is possibly TRBD1 (5 bases). The CDR3 sequence is 16 residues long. V lost 1 base to trimming and J lost 6 bases, with 15 bases between them. Germline values: CDR1 SEHNR, CDR2 FQNEAQ (reference sequence).

This clonotype appeared many times. The chain has TRBV30 and TRBJ2-6; 9 bases agree with TRBD1. J gave up 2 bases and V 5 bases, and 4 bases lay outside the gene matches. The CDR3 has 15 residues. Looked up from germline, CDR1 is GTSNPN and CDR2 is SVGIG (reference sequence). This chain's CDR3 is CAWGTGYTGANVLTF. CDR3 DNA sequence: TGTGCCTGGGGGACAGGGTATACTGGGGCCAACGTCCTGACTTTC.

The rearrangement uses TRBV29-1 and TRBJ2-1; D call uncertain. Germline V gene data show CDR1 as SQVTM and CDR2 as ANQGSEA. Trimming cost V 1 base and J 9 bases, with 10 bases left between them. The CDR3 has 12 residues. The CDR3 loop is CSVEGRPGEQFF. CDR3 in DNA: TGCAGCGTTGAAGGGAGACCTGGTGAGCAGTTCTTC.

As to this clonotype: This could be a read error, since a much larger clone is one nucleotide away. The chain carries TRBV7-6 and TRBJ2-7, with 11 bases fitting TRBD1. The germline V gene has CDR1 SGHVS and CDR2 FNYEAQ. This CDR3 has 15 amino acids. The CDR3 nucleotides are TGTGCCAGCAGCGAGGGGACAGGGGGTCCCTACGAGCACTACTTC. This codes for CASSEGTGGPYEHYF. Full variable domain (missing parts from reference TRBV7-6 and TRBJ2-7): GAGVSQSPRYKVTKRGQDVALRCDPISGHVSLYWYRQALGQGPEFLTYFNYEAQQDKSGLPNDRFSAERPEGSISTLTIQRTEQRDSAMYRCASSEGTGGPYEHYFGPGTRLTVT.

The DNA of the CDR3 is TGCAGTGCTAAAGGATCGCCCGGGGAGCTGTTTTTT. This gives the protein CSAKGSPGELFF. The rearrangement links TRBV20-1 to TRBJ2-2; no firm D call. V lost 4 bases and J lost 6, with 9 bases in between. Germline V gene lookup returns CDR1 DFQATT and CDR2 SNEGSKA (reference sequence). CDR3 size: 12 residues.

This clonotype appeared a few times. This chain connects TRBV12-3 or TRBV12-4 to TRBJ2-7; TRBD1 matches at 7 bases. The CDR3 is 14 residues long. J gave up 6 bases and V 3 bases, and 8 bases lay outside the gene matches. CDR3 sequence: CASSFRQGVGEQYF. DNA for the CDR3: TGTGCCAGCAGTTTCCGACAGGGTGTCGGCGAGCAGTACTTC.

This clonotype showed up just a few times. The V gene is TRBV5-1, the J gene TRBJ2-2, with a tentative D call TRBD2 (5 bases). Per germline, CDR1 SGHRS and CDR2 YFSETQ. CDR3 length: 16 amino acids. The V gene lost 4 bases and the J gene lost 1 base, with 14 bases spanning the gap. CDR3 region: CASSAGRGGNTGELFF. The CDR3, as DNA: TGCGCCAGCAGCGCGGGTCGCGGAGGGAACACCGGGGAGCTGTTTTTT. The full variable domain, in which reference TRBV5-1 and TRBJ2-2 provide the parts outside the CDR3, is KAGVTQTPRYLIKTRGQQVTLSCSPISGHRSVSWYQQTPGQGLQFLFEYFSETQRNKGNFPGRFSGRQFSNSRSEMNVSTLELGDSALYLCASSAGRGGNTGELFFGEGSRLTVL.

This clonotype was seen only a few times. The chain has TRBV5-1 and TRBJ2-3, with unresolved D. V was trimmed by 4 bases and J by 5 bases, leaving 11 bases between them. The CDR3 covers 13 residues. Germline V gives CDR1 SGHRS, CDR2 YFSETQ. The CDR3 coding sequence is TGCGCCAGCAGCCAACCTCGTGAAGATACGCAGTATTTT. Protein sequence: CASSQPREDTQYF.

The rearrangement links TRBV29-1 to TRBJ2-7; D not resolved. Trimming stripped 7 bases from V and 0 bases from J, with 16 bases between. This CDR3 spans 14 amino acids. CDR1 and CDR2 from the germline V gene are SQVTM and ANQGSEA. The CDR3 is CSALWRAGSYEQYF. The CDR3 DNA is TGCAGCGCGCTTTGGCGAGCCGGCTCCTACGAGCAGTACTTC.

The rearrangement joins TRBV7-8 to TRBJ1-2; possibly TRBD1 for D (5 bases). Germline loops: CDR1 SGHVS, CDR2 FQNEAQ. CDR3 length: 15 amino acids. Trimming stripped 2 bases from V and 4 bases from J, with 14 bases between. CDR3 DNA sequence: TGTGCCAGCAGCTTACCGGGCCCCGGGGGCTATGGCTACACCTTC. Its protein product is CASSLPGPGGYGYTF.

The V gene is TRBV10-3, the J gene TRBJ2-1, with a weak D call TRBD2 (7 bases). Germline V gene data show CDR1 as ENHRY and CDR2 as SYGVKD. The CDR3 has 17 residues. V gave up 0 bases and J gave up 3 bases, with 15 bases separating them. In DNA form, the CDR3 reads TGTGCCATCAGTGAGTCCGAGGGGGGGCCTAACTACAATGAGCAGTTCTTC. Its protein product is CAISESEGGPNYNEQFF.

A few counts support this clonotype. This chain uses TRBV12-3 or TRBV12-4 with TRBJ2-7, with 11 bases aligning to TRBD1. The CDR3 is 16 residues long. V trimming: 5 bases; J trimming: 3 bases; junction bases outside the gene matches: 9. CDR3 protein: CASSLTGTGGIYEQYF. CDR3 in DNA: TGTGCCAGCAGTCTAACCGGGACAGGGGGAATCTACGAGCAGTACTTC.

This clonotype was seen a handful of times. The J gene is TRBJ1-3, the V gene TRBV7-2, with TRBD1 matching over 9 bases. The CDR3 length is 14 residues. V trimming: 4 bases; J trimming: 8 bases; junction bases outside the gene matches: 6. Looked up from germline, CDR1 is SGHTA and CDR2 is FQGNSA. The CDR3 reads CASSSQGQGDTIYF. The DNA of the CDR3 is TGTGCCAGCAGCTCCCAGGGACAGGGCGACACCATATATTTT.

This clonotype showed up just a few times. The chain uses TRBV10-3 and TRBJ1-5, with D unclear. In germline, CDR1 is ENHRY, CDR2 SYGVKD. Trimming cost V 8 bases and J 0 bases, with 8 bases left between them. This CDR3 is 13 amino acids long. CDR3 region: CAIARLSNQPQHF. The CDR3 nucleotides are TGTGCCATCGCCCGCCTTAGCAATCAGCCCCAGCATTTT.

This clonotype occurred a few times. CDR3 nucleotide sequence: TGTGCCAGCAGCGCGACAGGGGGGACCTACGAGCAGTACTTC. Its protein is CASSATGGTYEQYF. The chain recombines TRBV3-1 with TRBJ2-7; the match to TRBD1 covers 9 bases. The germline CDR1 and CDR2 sequences are LGHDT and YNNKEL (reference sequence). This CDR3 has 14 residues. V was clipped by 5 bases and J by 2 bases; unmatched bases: 4.

The CDR3 reads CASSLSYNQPQHF. The CDR3 DNA reads TGTGCCAGCAGCTTGTCCTACAATCAGCCCCAGCATTTT. The chain uses TRBV7-2 and TRBJ1-5; D not certain. This CDR3 spans 13 amino acids. Germline CDR1 SGHTA, CDR2 FQGNSA. V shed 3 bases and J shed 3 bases, with 6 bases lying between them.

Only a few counts were recorded for this clonotype. The V gene is TRBV28, the J gene TRBJ1-1; 7 positions agree with TRBD1. The germline gives CDR1 MDHEN, CDR2 SYDVKM. J was trimmed by 0 bases and V by 7 bases; bases with no gene match: 14. This CDR3 has 17 residues. CDR3 loop: CASTNPLGTAMNTEAFF. The CDR3 DNA sequence: TGTGCCAGCACCAACCCACTCGGGACAGCAATGAACACTGAAGCTTTCTTT.

This chain uses TRBV20-1 with TRBJ2-7, with a tentative D call TRBD2 (6 bases). Germline values: CDR1 DFQATT, CDR2 SNEGSKA (reference sequence). The V end lost 5 bases, the J end lost 0 bases, and 17 bases lay between the germline ends. This CDR3 comprises 15 residues. CDR3 DNA: TGCAGTGCTCCCCTCGGGGGTTTAGGCTCCTACGAGCAGTACTTC. This translates into CSAPLGGLGSYEQYF.

In its sample, this clonotype was seen a few times. The V call is TRBV5-1, the J call TRBJ2-6; weak D call: TRBD1 (5 bases). The CDR3 runs 16 residues. Germline loops: CDR1 SGHRS, CDR2 YFSETQ. Trimming cost V 4 bases and J 1 base, with 12 bases left between them. As DNA, the CDR3 is TGCGCCAGCAGCAGTACGGCAGGGTCTGGGGCCAACGTCCTGACTTTC. It codes for CASSSTAGSGANVLTF.

This chain links TRBV2 with TRBJ1-1; D remains ambiguous. Germline V gene data show CDR1 as SNHLY and CDR2 as FYNNEI. The V and J ends lost 5 bases and 8 bases respectively, with 15 bases between them. There are 13 residues in the CDR3. The CDR3 protein is CASSSNLAAEAFF. The CDR3 bases are TGTGCCAGCAGTTCAAATTTGGCGGCCGAAGCTTTCTTT.

This clonotype was counted a few times. V gene TRBV4-2 combines with J gene TRBJ2-7, with D unclear. V was trimmed by 10 bases and J by 4 bases, leaving 17 bases between them. Germline assignment: CDR1 LGHNA and CDR2 YNFKEQ. The CDR3 covers 13 residues. CDR3 nucleotides: TGTGCCAACACATACCGCTGGCGGTACGAGCAGTACTTC. Its translation: CANTYRWRYEQYF.

This sequence joins TRBV6-1 and TRBJ2-7; D possibly corresponds to TRBD2 (5 bases). V was pared by 2 bases and J by 6 bases, with 17 bases between. This CDR3 is built from 15 residues. Germline-derived CDR1 and CDR2 are MNHNS and SASEGT. The CDR3 bases are TGTGCCAGCAGTGAATACGCGGCCGGGGAGACCGAGCAGTACTTC. Protein: CASSEYAAGETEQYF.

This clonotype was recorded at least ten times. The V call is TRBV12-3 or TRBV12-4, the J call TRBJ1-2, with D maybe TRBD1 (5 bases). Trimming took off 3 bases at V and 7 bases at J, with 12 bases between the two ends. The CDR3 is 13 residues long. CDR3 DNA: TGTGCCAGCAGTTTTGGAGGGGATGGTGGCTACACCTTC. Translation gives CASSFGGDGGYTF.

The chain uses TRBV9 and TRBJ2-5, with TRBD2 matching over 15 bases. CDR3 size: 17 residues. Germline trimming cut 7 bases from V and 2 bases from J; bases unmatched to any gene: 9. CDR1 is SGDLS, CDR2 YYNGEE, per germline. The CDR3 loop is CASSGTSGRWGQETQYF. As DNA, the CDR3 is TGTGCCAGCTCCGGGACTAGCGGGAGGTGGGGGCAAGAGACCCAGTACTTC.

The chain couples TRBV29-1 to TRBJ2-1; TRBD2 might be the D (6 bases). The CDR3 is 11 residues long. Germline V lookup: CDR1 SQVTM, CDR2 ANQGSEA. V lost 6 bases and J lost 6, with 9 bases in between. The CDR3 loop is CSVGTFNEQFF. The CDR3 DNA is TGCAGCGTCGGGACTTTCAATGAGCAGTTCTTC.